A selection of T cell receptor beta chains follows, all from one sample in a study of multiple sclerosis patients with progressive multifocal leukoencephalopathy. Sequencing used immunoSEQ multiplex PCR; TCRdb keeps in-frame clones, though not all of them. The sample lists tens of thousands of clones; roughly nine tenths were seen once. Sequencing used PBMCs, obtained from a patient treated with natalizumab. These receptors were collected from a human donor with multiple sclerosis. Each CDR3 is given with its conserved first and last residue. The order of the fields is V gene, J gene, D gene, CDR3 protein, CDR3 DNA. The D gene is left open where the match is weak.

V gene: TRBV30; J gene: TRBJ2-2; D gene: TRBD1; CDR3 protein: CAWDRVGSGELFF; CDR3 DNA: TGTGCCTGGGACAGGGTTGGGTCCGGGGAGCTGTTTTTT
V gene: TRBV7-2; J gene: TRBJ1-1; D gene: TRBD1; CDR3 protein: CASSRQGNTEAFF; CDR3 DNA: TGTGCCAGCAGCCGACAGGGGAACACTGAAGCTTTCTTT
V gene: TRBV2; J gene: TRBJ1-2; D gene: TRBD1; CDR3 protein: CANLAGGVGYTF; CDR3 DNA: TGTGCCAACTTAGCAGGGGGCGTTGGCTACACCTTC
V gene: TRBV30; J gene: TRBJ2-7; D gene: NA; CDR3 protein: CAWSVGGRGREQYF; CDR3 DNA: TGTGCCTGGAGTGTAGGTGGGCGGGGGCGCGAGCAGTACTTC
V gene: TRBV9; J gene: TRBJ2-7; D gene: TRBD2; CDR3 protein: CASSGGLADDEQYF; CDR3 DNA: TGTGCCAGCAGCGGGGGACTAGCGGACGACGAGCAGTACTTC
V gene: TRBV30; J gene: TRBJ2-2; D gene: NA; CDR3 protein: CAWSRGSALNTGELFF; CDR3 DNA: TGTGCCTGGAGTAGGGGTAGCGCCCTGAACACCGGGGAGCTGTTTTTT
V gene: TRBV15; J gene: TRBJ1-3; D gene: NA; CDR3 protein: CATSRDRLSGNTIYF; CDR3 DNA: TGTGCCACCAGCAGAGATCGGCTCTCTGGAAACACCATATATTTT
V gene: TRBV29-1; J gene: TRBJ1-5; D gene: TRBD1; CDR3 protein: CSVGVGGTQPQHF; CDR3 DNA: TGCAGCGTTGGAGTAGGGGGCACTCAGCCCCAGCATTTT
V gene: TRBV5-4; J gene: TRBJ2-7; D gene: TRBD1; CDR3 protein: CASSLAGTGGVYEQYF; CDR3 DNA: TGTGCCAGCAGCTTGGCCGGGACAGGGGGTGTATACGAGCAGTACTTC
V gene: TRBV10-3; J gene: TRBJ1-1; D gene: TRBD1; CDR3 protein: CATKGTGGTEAFF; CDR3 DNA: TGTGCCACTAAGGGGACAGGTGGCACTGAAGCTTTCTTT